The rows below give T cell receptor beta chains drawn from one sample of a study of control samples from healthy donors and cancer patients. Here immunoSEQ multiplex PCR was the method, and the copy in TCRdb shows in-frame clones only, minus some. This repertoire shows around 100,000 clones, about 91% found once; its top ten account for 13% to 15%. Sequenced input: blood. The source of these receptors is a man aged 25-45 years in good health. CDR3s include the opening cysteine and the closing phenylalanine or tryptophan. D genes are given only for firm matches. Clone size is not always given. Where it is, it says once, few, many or a class for expanded clones.

-,TRBV11-2,TRBJ2-7,TRBD2,TGTGCCAGCAGGCTAGCGGCGCTCTCCTACGAGCAGTACTTC,CASRLAALSYEQYF
-,TRBV10-1,TRBJ1-4,-,TGCGCCAGCAGTTCCGGGACGACCGGGGAAAAACTGTTTTTT,CASSSGTTGEKLFF
-,TRBV7-6,TRBJ1-2,TRBD1,TGTGCCAGCAGCCTCCGGACAGGGGCCGACTACACCTTC,CASSLRTGADYTF
once,TRBV6-6,TRBJ2-4,-,TGTGCCAGCAGTTACCAAGGGAACGTTCAGTACTTC,CASSYQGNVQYF
-,TRBV4-2,TRBJ1-5,-,TGTGCCAGCAGCCAAAACTCAGGGAAGAATCAGCCCCAGCATTTT,CASSQNSGKNQPQHF
once,TRBV5-4,TRBJ1-1,-,TGTGCCAGCAGCTCTCTGCAGATGAACACTGAAGCTTTCTTT,CASSSLQMNTEAFF
-,TRBV11-2,TRBJ2-3,-,TGTGCCAGCAGACAAACCCGGGATACGCAGTATTTT,CASRQTRDTQYF
-,TRBV7-9,TRBJ1-2,-,TGTGCCAGCAGCCCCGGGATCCCTACTAACTATGGCTACACCTTC,CASSPGIPTNYGYTF
-,TRBV24-1,TRBJ2-2,-,TGTGCCACCAGTGTTGGGGAGAACACCGGGGAGCTGTTTTTT,CATSVGENTGELFF
once,TRBV7-9,TRBJ2-1,TRBD1,TGTGCCAGCAGCTTCACGGGACAGGGTTTGAATGAGCAGTTCTTC,CASSFTGQGLNEQFF
-,TRBV5-1,TRBJ2-7,-,TGCGCCAGCAGCTTTGGACAGGAGGGGACCTACGAGCAGTACTTC,CASSFGQEGTYEQYF
-,TRBV11-3,TRBJ1-2,-,TGTGCCAGCAGCTTCCTTGATGCGGGTGGCTACACCTTC,CASSFLDAGGYTF
-,TRBV30,TRBJ1-4,-,TGTGCCTGGAGTGTATTCGGCGCAGGGGCGGGTGAAAAACTGTTTTTT,CAWSVFGAGAGEKLFF
-,TRBV5-1,TRBJ2-1,TRBD2,TGCGCCAGCAGCTTAACTAGCGGGAGTGTGCAGCAGTTCTTC,CASSLTSGSVQQFF
few,TRBV12-2,TRBJ2-5,-,TGTGCAAGTCGCCCGTTCCACCCCGTATGGGAGACCCAGTACTTC,CASRPFHPVWETQYF
-,TRBV7-3,TRBJ2-5,TRBD2,TGTGCCAGCAGCCTTGGGACTAGCGGACCTCAAGAGACCCAGTACTTC,CASSLGTSGPQETQYF
-,TRBV7-2,TRBJ2-7,TRBD2,TGTGCCAGCAGCCCCGCGGGGGACTACAATTACGAGCAGTACTTC,CASSPAGDYNYEQYF
-,TRBV7-9,TRBJ1-6,TRBD1,TGTGCCAGCAGCTCGGGGACGGACAGGTGGGAATCACCCCTCCACTTT,CASSSGTDRWESPLHF
-,TRBV21-1,TRBJ2-7,-,TGTGCCAGCAGCGCAAGCTCCTACGAGCAGTACTTC,CASSASSYEQYF
-,TRBV21-1,TRBJ2-2,-,TGTGCCTACCTAATGAGGGGCCGAGAGCGGGAGGGCCGAACCGGGGAGCTGTTTTTT,CAYLMRGREREGRTGELFF
-,TRBV30,TRBJ1-5,-,TGTGCCTGGAGCAACGAAGGTAATCAGCCCCAGCATTTT,CAWSNEGNQPQHF
-,TRBV12-3/TRBV12-4,TRBJ2-7,-,TGTGCCAGCAGTTTTACAGGAGAGCAGTACTTC,CASSFTGEQYF
-,TRBV6-2/TRBV6-3,TRBJ2-1,TRBD1,TGTGCCAGCAGTAATACAGGGGCACCCAGTCATGAGCAGTTCTTC,CASSNTGAPSHEQFF
-,TRBV6-2/TRBV6-3,TRBJ2-2,-,TGTGCCAGCAGTATCAACCGCCACGGAACCGGGGAGCTGTTTTTT,CASSINRHGTGELFF
once,TRBV11-3,TRBJ1-5,-,TGTGCCAGCGGGCAGGGGAGTAATCAGCCCCAGCATTTT,CASGQGSNQPQHF
-,TRBV21-1,TRBJ1-2,-,TGTGCCAGCAGCGACAGGGGTAGCGGCTACACCTTC,CASSDRGSGYTF
-,TRBV7-3,TRBJ2-5,-,TGTGCCAGCAGCCGGCAAGGGTCCGAGACCCAGTACTTC,CASSRQGSETQYF
once,TRBV6-5,TRBJ2-2,-,TGTGCCAGCAGGGGGGTCACCGGGGAGCTGTTTTTT,CASRGVTGELFF
-,TRBV15,TRBJ2-2,-,TGTGCCTCCTCGGTCCGAGCCTCCAGCGACCACACCGGGGAGCTGTTTTTT,CASSVRASSDHTGELFF
-,TRBV27,TRBJ1-1,-,TGTGCCAGCTCTTACTCCAACCCCAGGACTCCCACTGAAGCTTTCTTT,CASSYSNPRTPTEAFF
-,TRBV9,TRBJ2-1,-,TGTGCCAGCACCCTAAGAGAGGGATCATTCTACAATGAGCAGTTCTTC,CASTLREGSFYNEQFF
-,TRBV28,TRBJ2-1,TRBD2,TGTGCCAGCAGATTACCAAGGGGACTAGCGGGAGCAGGGGAGCAGTTCTTC,CASRLPRGLAGAGEQFF
-,TRBV9,TRBJ1-3,-,TGTGCCAGCAGCCCGGAAACGTACGGGGGCACCATATATTTT,CASSPETYGGTIYF
-,TRBV19,TRBJ1-3,-,TGTGCCAGTACCCCCTTTTCGGGTAGGGGCTCTGGAAACACCATATATTTT,CASTPFSGRGSGNTIYF
-,TRBV4-1,TRBJ2-7,-,TGCGCCAGCAGCCAAGGGGGGAGCTCCTACGAGCAGTACTTC,CASSQGGSSYEQYF
-,TRBV4-3,TRBJ2-7,-,TGCGCCAGCAGCCAAGCGTTAGGGCCCGAGCAGTACTTC,CASSQALGPEQYF
-,TRBV11-2,TRBJ2-7,-,TGTGCCAGCAGCTTAGATGTATTTCAGGGGGGTAAAGCCGAGCAGTACTTC,CASSLDVFQGGKAEQYF
-,TRBV11-3,TRBJ2-2,-,TGTGCCAGCAGCAGGGGACTGGAGAACACCGGGGAGCTGTTTTTT,CASSRGLENTGELFF
-,TRBV28,TRBJ1-2,TRBD1,TGTGCCAGCAGTTTTGTAGCACAGGGGGCGCCTGGCTACACCTTC,CASSFVAQGAPGYTF
-,TRBV5-1,TRBJ1-1,-,TGCGCCAGCAGCAGCGGGGGCCAAACTGAAGCTTTCTTT,CASSSGGQTEAFF
-,TRBV10-3,TRBJ1-2,-,TGTGCCATCAGTTCGGGGTCTGGTGGCTACACCTTC,CAISSGSGGYTF
-,TRBV5-1,TRBJ1-2,TRBD1,TGCGCCAGCAGCCGATCATCGGGACAGCTGAACTATGGCTACACCTTC,CASSRSSGQLNYGYTF
-,TRBV7-2,TRBJ2-2,-,TGTGCCAGCAGCTTAGCGGGAGCCCCGAACACCGGGGAGCTGTTTTTT,CASSLAGAPNTGELFF
once,TRBV7-2,TRBJ2-5,TRBD2,TGTGCCAGCAGCCCTAGCGGGAGGGGAAAGTGGGAGACCCAGTACTTC,CASSPSGRGKWETQYF
-,TRBV27,TRBJ1-3,-,TGTGCCAGCAGTCCACTACCCTACTCTGGAAACACCATATATTTT,CASSPLPYSGNTIYF
-,TRBV11-2,TRBJ2-1,-,TGTGCCAGCAGCTTAGTAAGGGGGGGGCAGGGTGACAATGAGCAGTTCTTC,CASSLVRGGQGDNEQFF
-,TRBV12-3/TRBV12-4,TRBJ2-7,-,TGTGCCAGCAGTTCAAATCCCATGAACGAGCAGTACTTC,CASSSNPMNEQYF
-,TRBV5-1,TRBJ2-6,-,TGCGCCAGCAGCCCTCAACCGGGACAAAACTCTGGGGCCAACGTCCTGACTTTC,CASSPQPGQNSGANVLTF
-,TRBV30,TRBJ2-7,TRBD2,TGTGCCTGGAGCCCCCCGTGGCGGGAGGTAGGCGAGCAGTACTTC,CAWSPPWREVGEQYF
-,TRBV5-4,TRBJ2-1,TRBD1,TGTGCCAGCAGCCTAGACAGGGGTTCCTACAATGAGCAGTTCTTC,CASSLDRGSYNEQFF
-,TRBV5-1,TRBJ1-4,-,TGCGCCAGCAGACGTCGACAGGATGAGAATGAAAAACTGTTTTTT,CASRRRQDENEKLFF
-,TRBV29-1,TRBJ2-7,TRBD2,TGCAGCGTGGGCCGCAGCGGGAGGGCCGTCTACGAGCAGTACTTC,CSVGRSGRAVYEQYF
-,TRBV19,TRBJ1-5,-,TGTGCCAGTAGTATATCTGCCAGTAGGGGGTCAGGACAGCCCCAGCATTTT,CASSISASRGSGQPQHF